The clone carrying this T cell receptor (beta chain) was seen repeatedly, ten times or more. The antigen is not known. The CDR3 has 16 residues. Germline loops: CDR1 SGDLS, CDR2 YYNGEE. The junction had 3 bases not matched to a gene; V was cut back by 2 bases and J by 3 bases. This entry comes from a study of T cells in Graves' hyperthyroidism and ophthalmopathy. Patients were aged 18 to 65, had disease duration under 2 months, and had newly diagnosed hyperthyroidism. Not enrolled were patients with uncontrolled infection, other autoimmune disease, pregnancy or lactation. Overall study findings and caveats: Blood also showed most of the thyroid clonotypes that were expanded above 0.001.

Amplification of TCR beta CDR3 regions was performed using RNA transcripts as template. HTBI primers were employed in a first-round RT-PCR of the TCR CDR3. TCRdb re-called the multiplex PCR reads with MiXCR, one entry per CDR3 protein. The sample lists 25,000 to 30,000 distinct CDR3 sequences, roughly 46% occurring once. Sequenced input: blood. V usage is TRBV9 and J usage is TRBJ2-2, with 11 bases aligning to TRBD1. The receptor was isolated from a woman in her 30s with Graves' hyperthyroidism. CDR3 region: CASSVGQGGYTGELFF. CDR3 sequence (DNA): TGTGCCAGCAGCGTGGGACAGGGGGGTTACACCGGGGAGCTGTTTTTT.